This TCR beta chain was found in a study of beta chain features in type 1 diabetes. V was cut by 4 bases and J by 1 base, with 14 bases left in between. Germline CDR1 SEHNR, CDR2 FQNEAQ (reference sequence). The CDR3 length is 16 residues. Comment on this clone: The antigen remains undetermined.

Broader study findings: Possible PCR preference for shorter templates applied equally to patients and controls. The study found that naive, central memory and Treg TCRB repertoires appeared more similar in patients than in healthy donors. Across all four CD4+ subsets, people with type 1 diabetes showed modestly shorter TCRB CDR3s.

The whole isolated RNA underwent reverse transcription, so sequencing captured expressed TCRB transcripts. Sequencing used immunoSEQ multiplex PCR; TCRdb keeps in-frame clones, though not all of them. The repertoire has about 150,000 clones, approximately 10% of them found once; the top ten carry under 2.5%. This clonotype was obtained from a man younger than 35 in good health. Sequenced sample: central memory CD4+ T cells from blood. The chain recombines TRBV7-9 with TRBJ2-4; D is uncertain. The CDR3 region is CASSSLSVEAKNIQYF. In DNA form, the CDR3 reads TGTGCCAGCAGCTCTCTGAGTGTTGAGGCCAAAAACATTCAGTACTTC.